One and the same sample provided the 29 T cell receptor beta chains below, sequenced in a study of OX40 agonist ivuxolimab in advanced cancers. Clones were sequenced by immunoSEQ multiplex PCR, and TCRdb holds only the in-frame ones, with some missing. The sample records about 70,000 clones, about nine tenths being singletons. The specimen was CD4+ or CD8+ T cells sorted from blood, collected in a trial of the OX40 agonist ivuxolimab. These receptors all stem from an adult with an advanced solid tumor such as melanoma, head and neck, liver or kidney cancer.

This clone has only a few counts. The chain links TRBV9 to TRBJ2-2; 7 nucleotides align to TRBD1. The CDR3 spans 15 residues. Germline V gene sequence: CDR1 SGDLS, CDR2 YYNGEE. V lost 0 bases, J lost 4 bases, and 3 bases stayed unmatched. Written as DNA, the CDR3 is TGTGCCAGCAGCGTAGTAGGACAGGCCACCGGGGAGCTGTTTTTT. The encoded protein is CASSVVGQATGELFF.

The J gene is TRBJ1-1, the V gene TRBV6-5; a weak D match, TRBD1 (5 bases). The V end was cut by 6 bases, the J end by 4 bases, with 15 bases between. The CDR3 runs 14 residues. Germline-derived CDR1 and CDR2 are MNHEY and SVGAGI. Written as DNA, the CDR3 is TGTGCCAGCAGCCAGGGCCGATTAGTCACTGAAGCTTTCTTT. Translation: CASSQGRLVTEAFF.

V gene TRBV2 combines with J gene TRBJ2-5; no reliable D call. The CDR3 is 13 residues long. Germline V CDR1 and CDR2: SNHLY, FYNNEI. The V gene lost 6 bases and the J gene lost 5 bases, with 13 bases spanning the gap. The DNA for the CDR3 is TGTGCCAGCAGAAAAGAAGGGCTGGAGACCCAGTACTTC. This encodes CASRKEGLETQYF.

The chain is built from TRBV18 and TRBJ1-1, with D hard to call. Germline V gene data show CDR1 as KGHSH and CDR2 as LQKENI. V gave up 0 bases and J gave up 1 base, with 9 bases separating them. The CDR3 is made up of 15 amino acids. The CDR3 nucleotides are TGTGCCAGCTCACCACCGGTCAGCAAGAACACTGAAGCTTTCTTT. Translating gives CASSPPVSKNTEAFF.

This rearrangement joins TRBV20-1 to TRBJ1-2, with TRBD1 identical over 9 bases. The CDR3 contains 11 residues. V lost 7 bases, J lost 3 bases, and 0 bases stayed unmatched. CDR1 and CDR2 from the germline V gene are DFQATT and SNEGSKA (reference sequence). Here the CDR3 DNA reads TGCAGTGGGACAGGGGACTATGGCTACACCTTC. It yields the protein CSGTGDYGYTF.

CDR3: CASSRGPISNQPQHF. In nucleotides, the CDR3 is TGTGCCAGCAGCCGGGGACCGATAAGCAATCAGCCCCAGCATTTT. The rearrangement uses TRBV5-6 and TRBJ1-5; a possible D gene is TRBD1 (5 bases). V was shortened by 4 bases and J by 1 base, with 12 bases between the two germline ends. The V gene's germline CDR1 is SGHDT and CDR2 YYEEEE. The CDR3 consists of 15 residues.

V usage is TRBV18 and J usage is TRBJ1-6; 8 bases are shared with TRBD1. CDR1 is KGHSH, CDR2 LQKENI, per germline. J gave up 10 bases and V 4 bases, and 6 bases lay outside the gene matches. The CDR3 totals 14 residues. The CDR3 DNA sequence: TGTGCCAGCTCACAATCAGGGGGCGGATCACCCCTCCACTTT. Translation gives CASSQSGGGSPLHF.

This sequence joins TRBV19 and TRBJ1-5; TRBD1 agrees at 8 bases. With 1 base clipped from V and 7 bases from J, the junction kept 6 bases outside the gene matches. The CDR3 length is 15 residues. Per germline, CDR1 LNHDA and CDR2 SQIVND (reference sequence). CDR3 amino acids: CASSIARDRHQPQHF. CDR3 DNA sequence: TGTGCCAGTAGTATAGCACGGGACAGGCACCAGCCCCAGCATTTT. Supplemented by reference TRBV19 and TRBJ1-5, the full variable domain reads DGGITQSPKYLFRKEGQNVTLSCEQNLNHDAMYWYRQDPGQGLRLIYYSQIVNDFQKGDIAEGYSVSREKKESFPLTVTSAQKNPTAFYLCASSIARDRHQPQHFGDGTRLSIL.

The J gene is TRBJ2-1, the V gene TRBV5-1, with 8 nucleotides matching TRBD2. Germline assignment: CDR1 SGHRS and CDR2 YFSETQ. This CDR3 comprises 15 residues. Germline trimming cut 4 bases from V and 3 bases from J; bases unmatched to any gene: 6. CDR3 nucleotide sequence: TGCGCCAGCAGCCCGTCGGGGGGGGGCTACAATGAGCAGTTCTTC. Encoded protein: CASSPSGGGYNEQFF.

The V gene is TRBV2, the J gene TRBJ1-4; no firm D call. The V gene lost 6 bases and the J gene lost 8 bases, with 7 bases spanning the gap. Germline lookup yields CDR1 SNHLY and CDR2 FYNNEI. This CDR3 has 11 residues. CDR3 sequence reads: CASRGGEKLFF. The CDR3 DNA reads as TGTGCCAGCAGGGGAGGGGAAAAACTGTTTTTT.

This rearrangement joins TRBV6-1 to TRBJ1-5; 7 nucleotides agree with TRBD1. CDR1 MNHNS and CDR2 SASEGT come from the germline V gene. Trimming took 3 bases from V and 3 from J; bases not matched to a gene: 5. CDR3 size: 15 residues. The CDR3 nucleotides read TGTGCCAGCAGTGACCAAGACAGGGCCAATCAGCCCCAGCATTTT. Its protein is CASSDQDRANQPQHF.

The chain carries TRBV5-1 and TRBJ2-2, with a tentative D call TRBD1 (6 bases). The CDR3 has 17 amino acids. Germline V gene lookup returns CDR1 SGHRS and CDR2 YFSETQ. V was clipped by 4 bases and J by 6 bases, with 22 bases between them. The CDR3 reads CASSPQFRHQGSGELFF. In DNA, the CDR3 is TGCGCCAGCAGCCCCCAATTTCGACACCAGGGGTCCGGGGAGCTGTTTTTT.

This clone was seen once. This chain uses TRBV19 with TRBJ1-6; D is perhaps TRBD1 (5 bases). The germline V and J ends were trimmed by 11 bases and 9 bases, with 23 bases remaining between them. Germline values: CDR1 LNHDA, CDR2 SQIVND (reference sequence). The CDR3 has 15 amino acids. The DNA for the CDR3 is TGTGCCGCCTCGGCCGGTGCCCAAGGGGCTTCACCCCTCCACTTT. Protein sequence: CAASAGAQGASPLHF.

CDR3 coding DNA: TGTGCCAGCAGTGGGACCGGGGTCGGACGCGAGCAGTACTTC. Protein sequence: CASSGTGVGREQYF. The genes are TRBV2 and TRBJ2-7; D may be TRBD2 (5 bases). From germline, CDR1 is SNHLY and CDR2 FYNNEI. CDR3 length: 14 residues. V was pared by 4 bases and J by 6 bases, with 16 bases between.

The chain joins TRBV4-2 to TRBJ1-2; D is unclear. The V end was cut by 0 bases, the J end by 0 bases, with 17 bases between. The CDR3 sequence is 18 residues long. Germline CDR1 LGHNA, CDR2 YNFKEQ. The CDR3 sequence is CASSQDTAGGLANYGYTF. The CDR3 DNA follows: TGTGCCAGCAGCCAAGATACTGCAGGCGGCCTCGCTAACTATGGCTACACCTTC.

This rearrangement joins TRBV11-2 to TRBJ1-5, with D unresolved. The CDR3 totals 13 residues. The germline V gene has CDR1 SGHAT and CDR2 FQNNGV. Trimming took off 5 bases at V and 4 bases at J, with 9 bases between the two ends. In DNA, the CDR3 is TGTGCCAGCAGCCGAGACCAGAATCAGCCCCAGCATTTT. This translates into CASSRDQNQPQHF. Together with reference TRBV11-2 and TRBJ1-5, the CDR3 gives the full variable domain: EAGVAQSPRYKIIEKRQSVAFWCNPISGHATLYWYQQILGQGPKLLIQFQNNGVVDDSQLPKDRFSAERLKGVDSTLKIQPAKLEDSAVYLCASSRDQNQPQHFGDGTRLSIL.

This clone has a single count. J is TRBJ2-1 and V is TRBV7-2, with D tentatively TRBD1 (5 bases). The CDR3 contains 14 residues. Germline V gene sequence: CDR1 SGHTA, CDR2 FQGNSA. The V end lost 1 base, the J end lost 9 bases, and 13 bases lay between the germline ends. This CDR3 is CASSLGVGPPEQFF. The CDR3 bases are TGTGCCAGCAGCTTAGGTGTGGGGCCCCCTGAGCAGTTCTTC.

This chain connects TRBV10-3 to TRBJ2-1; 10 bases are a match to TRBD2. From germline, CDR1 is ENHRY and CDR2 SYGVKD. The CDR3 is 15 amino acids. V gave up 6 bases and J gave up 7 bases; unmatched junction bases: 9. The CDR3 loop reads CAIRATSGLMNEQFF. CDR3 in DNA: TGTGCCATCAGGGCGACTAGCGGGCTGATGAATGAGCAGTTCTTC.

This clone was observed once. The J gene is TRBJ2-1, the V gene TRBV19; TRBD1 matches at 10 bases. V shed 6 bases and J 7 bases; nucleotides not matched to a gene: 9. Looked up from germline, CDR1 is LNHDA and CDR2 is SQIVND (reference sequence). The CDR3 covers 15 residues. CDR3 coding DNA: TGTGCCAGTAGGACCGACAGGGGGCCGGGTAATGAGCAGTTCTTC. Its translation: CASRTDRGPGNEQFF.

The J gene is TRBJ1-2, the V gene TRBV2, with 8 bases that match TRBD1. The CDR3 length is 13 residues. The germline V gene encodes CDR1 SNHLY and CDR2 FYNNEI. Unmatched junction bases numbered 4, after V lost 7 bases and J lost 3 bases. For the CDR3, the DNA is TGTGCCAGCACCCCGGACAGGGACTATGGCTACACCTTC. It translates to CASTPDRDYGYTF.

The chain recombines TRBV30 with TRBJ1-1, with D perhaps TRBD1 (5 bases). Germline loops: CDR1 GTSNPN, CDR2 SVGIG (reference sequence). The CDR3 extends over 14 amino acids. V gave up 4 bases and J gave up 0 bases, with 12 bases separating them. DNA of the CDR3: TGTGCCTGGACACCAGGGAGACTGAACACTGAAGCTTTCTTT. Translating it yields CAWTPGRLNTEAFF.

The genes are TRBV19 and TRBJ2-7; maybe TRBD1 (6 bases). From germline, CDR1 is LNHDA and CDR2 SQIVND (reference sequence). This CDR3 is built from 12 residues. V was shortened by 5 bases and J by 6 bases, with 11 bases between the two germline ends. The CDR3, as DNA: TGTGCCAGTAGTCTGGGGGCGGGCGAGCAGTACTTC. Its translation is CASSLGAGEQYF.

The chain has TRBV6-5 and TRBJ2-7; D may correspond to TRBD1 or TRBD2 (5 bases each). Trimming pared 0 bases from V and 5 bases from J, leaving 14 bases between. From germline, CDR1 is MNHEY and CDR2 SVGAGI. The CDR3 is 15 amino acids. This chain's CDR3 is CASSYSVGTKNEQYF. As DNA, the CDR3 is TGTGCCAGCAGTTACTCTGTTGGGACCAAAAACGAGCAGTACTTC.

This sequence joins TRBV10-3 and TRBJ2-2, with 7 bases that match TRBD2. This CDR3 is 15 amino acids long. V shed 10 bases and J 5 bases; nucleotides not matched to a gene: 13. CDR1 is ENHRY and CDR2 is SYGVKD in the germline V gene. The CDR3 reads CATRIGGGATGELFF. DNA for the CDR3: TGTGCCACCAGGATCGGCGGGGGAGCTACCGGGGAGCTGTTTTTT.

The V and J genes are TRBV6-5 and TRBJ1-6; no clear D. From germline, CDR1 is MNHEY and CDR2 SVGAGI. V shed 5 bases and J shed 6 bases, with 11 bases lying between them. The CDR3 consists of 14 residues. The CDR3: CASSDRAANSPLHF. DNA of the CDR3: TGTGCCAGCAGTGACCGGGCCGCTAATTCACCCCTCCACTTT.

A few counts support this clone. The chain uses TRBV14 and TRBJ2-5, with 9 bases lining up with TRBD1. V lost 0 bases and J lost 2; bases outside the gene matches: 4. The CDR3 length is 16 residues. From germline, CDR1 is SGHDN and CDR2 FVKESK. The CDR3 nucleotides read TGTGCCAGCAGCCAAGATTGGGACAGGGCTCAAGAGACCCAGTACTTC. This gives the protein CASSQDWDRAQETQYF.

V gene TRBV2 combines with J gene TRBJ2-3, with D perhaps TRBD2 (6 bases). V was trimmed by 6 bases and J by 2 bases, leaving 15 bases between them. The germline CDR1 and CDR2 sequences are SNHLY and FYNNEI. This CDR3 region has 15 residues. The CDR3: CASRDPGAFTDTQYF. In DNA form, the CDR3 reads TGTGCCAGCAGGGACCCGGGAGCCTTCACAGATACGCAGTATTTT.

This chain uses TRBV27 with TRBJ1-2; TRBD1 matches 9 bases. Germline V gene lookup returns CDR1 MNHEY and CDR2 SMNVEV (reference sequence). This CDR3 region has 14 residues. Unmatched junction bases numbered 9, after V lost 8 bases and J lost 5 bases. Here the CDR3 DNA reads TGTGCCAGCTCGACACTGACAGGGGGGTATGGCTACACCTTC. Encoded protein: CASSTLTGGYGYTF.

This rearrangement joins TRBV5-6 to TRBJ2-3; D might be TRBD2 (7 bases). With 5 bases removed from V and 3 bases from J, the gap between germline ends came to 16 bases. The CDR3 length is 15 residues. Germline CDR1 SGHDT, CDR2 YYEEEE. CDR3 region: CASSGRGYKTDTQYF. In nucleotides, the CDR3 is TGTGCCAGCAGTGGGAGGGGGTATAAGACAGATACGCAGTATTTT.